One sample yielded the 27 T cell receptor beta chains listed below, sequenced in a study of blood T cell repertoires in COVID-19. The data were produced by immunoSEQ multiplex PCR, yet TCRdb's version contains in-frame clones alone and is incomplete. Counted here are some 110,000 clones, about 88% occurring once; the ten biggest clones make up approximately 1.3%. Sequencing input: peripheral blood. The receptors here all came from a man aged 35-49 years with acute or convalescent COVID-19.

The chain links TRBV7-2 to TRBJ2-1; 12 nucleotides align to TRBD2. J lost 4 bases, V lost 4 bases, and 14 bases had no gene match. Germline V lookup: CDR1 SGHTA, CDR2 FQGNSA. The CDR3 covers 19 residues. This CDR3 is CASSSPQGLAGTSYNEQFF. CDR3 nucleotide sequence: TGTGCCAGCAGCTCCCCCCAAGGACTAGCGGGGACTTCGTACAATGAGCAGTTCTTC. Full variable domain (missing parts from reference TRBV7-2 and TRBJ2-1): GAGVSQSPSNKVTEKGKDVELRCDPISGHTALYWYRQSLGQGLEFLIYFQGNSAPDKSGLPSDRFSAERTGGSVSTLTIQRTQQEDSAVYLCASSSPQGLAGTSYNEQFFGPGTRLTVL.

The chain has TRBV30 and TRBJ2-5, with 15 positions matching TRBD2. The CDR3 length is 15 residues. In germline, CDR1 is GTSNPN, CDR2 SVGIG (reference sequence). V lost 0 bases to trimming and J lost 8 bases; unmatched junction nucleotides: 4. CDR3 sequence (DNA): TGTGCCTGGAGTGTACCGGGACTAGCGGGAGGCACCCAGTACTTC. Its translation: CAWSVPGLAGGTQYF.

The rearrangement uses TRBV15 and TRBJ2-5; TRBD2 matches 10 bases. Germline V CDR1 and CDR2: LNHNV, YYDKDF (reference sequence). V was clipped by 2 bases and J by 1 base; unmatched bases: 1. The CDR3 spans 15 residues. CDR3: CATSRRTSGQETQYF. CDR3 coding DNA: TGTGCCACCAGCAGACGGACTAGCGGCCAAGAGACCCAGTACTTC.

CDR3 residues: CASSVRLAGVRLEQYF. CDR3 bases: TGTGCCAGCAGCGTCCGACTAGCGGGGGTTCGCCTCGAGCAGTACTTC. The chain links TRBV3-1 (or the pseudogene TRBV3-2) to TRBJ2-7, with 12 bases aligning to TRBD2. Germline CDR1 reads LGHDT; CDR2 reads YNNKEL (reference sequence). The length of the CDR3 is 16 residues. Losses at the gene ends were 5 bases for V and 6 bases for J; bases not matched to a gene: 11.

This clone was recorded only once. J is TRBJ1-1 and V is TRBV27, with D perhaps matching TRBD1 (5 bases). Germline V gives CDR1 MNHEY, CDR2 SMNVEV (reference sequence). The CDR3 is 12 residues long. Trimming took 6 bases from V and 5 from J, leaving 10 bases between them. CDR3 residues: CASRQGSTEAFF. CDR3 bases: TGTGCCAGCAGGCAGGGTAGTACTGAAGCTTTCTTT.

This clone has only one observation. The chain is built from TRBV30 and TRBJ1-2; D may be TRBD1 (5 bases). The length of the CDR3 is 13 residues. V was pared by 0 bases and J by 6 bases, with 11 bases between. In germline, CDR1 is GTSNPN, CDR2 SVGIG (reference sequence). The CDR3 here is CAWSVGGGDGYTF. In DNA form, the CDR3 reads TGTGCCTGGAGTGTAGGCGGGGGAGATGGCTACACCTTC.

DNA for the CDR3: TGTGCCAGTAAGGGCCCAGGGGGCGTCCCCCTCACAGATACGCAGTATTTT. Its translation is CASKGPGGVPLTDTQYF. This chain connects TRBV19 to TRBJ2-3; TRBD1 aligns across 8 bases. The CDR3 spans 17 residues. From germline, CDR1 is LNHDA and CDR2 SQIVND (reference sequence). V lost 7 bases and J lost 2; bases outside the gene matches: 14.

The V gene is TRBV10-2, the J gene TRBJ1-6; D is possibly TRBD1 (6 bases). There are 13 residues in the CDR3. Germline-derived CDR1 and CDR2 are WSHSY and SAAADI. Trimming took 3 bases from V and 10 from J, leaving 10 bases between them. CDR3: CASSEQGSSPLHF. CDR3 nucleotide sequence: TGCGCCAGCAGTGAACAGGGTTCATCACCCCTCCACTTT.

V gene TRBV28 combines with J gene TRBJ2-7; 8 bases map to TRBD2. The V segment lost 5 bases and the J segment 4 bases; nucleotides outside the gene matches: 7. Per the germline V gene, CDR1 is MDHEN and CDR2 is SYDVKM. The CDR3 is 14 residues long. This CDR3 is CASSNPGGRYEQYF. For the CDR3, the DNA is TGTGCCAGCAGTAATCCGGGGGGGCGGTACGAGCAGTACTTC.

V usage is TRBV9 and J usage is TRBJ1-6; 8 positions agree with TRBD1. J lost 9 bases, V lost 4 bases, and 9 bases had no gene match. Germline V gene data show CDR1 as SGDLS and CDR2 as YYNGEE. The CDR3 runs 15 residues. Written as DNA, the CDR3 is TGTGCCAGCAGCCCACCCGGGACAGGAGGTTCACCCCTCCACTTT. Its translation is CASSPPGTGGSPLHF.

The CDR3 DNA sequence: TGTGCCAGCAGCGCACTAGCGGGAGGAGGAGAGACCCAGTACTTC. This sequence encodes CASSALAGGGETQYF. The chain combines TRBV6-5 with TRBJ2-5; 12 nucleotides match TRBD2. Looked up from germline, CDR1 is MNHEY and CDR2 is SVGAGI. The CDR3 sequence is 15 residues long. J lost 4 bases, V lost 6 bases, and 6 bases had no gene match.

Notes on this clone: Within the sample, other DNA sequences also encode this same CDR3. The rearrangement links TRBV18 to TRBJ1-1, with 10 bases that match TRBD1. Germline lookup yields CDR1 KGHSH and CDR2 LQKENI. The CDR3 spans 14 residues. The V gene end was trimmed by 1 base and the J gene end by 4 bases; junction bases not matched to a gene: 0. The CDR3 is CASSPRTGGTEAFF. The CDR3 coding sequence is TGTGCCAGCTCACCACGGACAGGGGGCACTGAAGCTTTCTTT.

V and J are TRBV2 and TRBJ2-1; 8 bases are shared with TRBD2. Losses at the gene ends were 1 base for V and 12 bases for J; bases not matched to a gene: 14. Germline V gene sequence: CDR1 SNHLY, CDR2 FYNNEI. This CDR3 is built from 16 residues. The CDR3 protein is CASSEVRVAGMGRQFF. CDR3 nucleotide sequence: TGTGCCAGCAGTGAAGTGAGAGTAGCGGGGATGGGTAGGCAGTTCTTC.

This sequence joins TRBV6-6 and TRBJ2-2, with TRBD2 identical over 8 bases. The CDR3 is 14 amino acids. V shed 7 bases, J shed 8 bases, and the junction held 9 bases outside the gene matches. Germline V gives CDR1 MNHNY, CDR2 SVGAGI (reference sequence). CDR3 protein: CASMGGGPGGELFF. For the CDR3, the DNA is TGTGCCAGCATGGGCGGGGGGCCCGGAGGGGAGCTGTTTTTT.

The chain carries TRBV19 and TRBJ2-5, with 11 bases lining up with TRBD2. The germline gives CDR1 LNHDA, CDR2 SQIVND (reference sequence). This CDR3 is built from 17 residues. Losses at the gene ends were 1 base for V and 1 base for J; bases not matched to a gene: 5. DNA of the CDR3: TGTGCCAGTAGTATAGGGACACTAGCGGGAGTCCAAGAGACCCAGTACTTC. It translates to CASSIGTLAGVQETQYF.

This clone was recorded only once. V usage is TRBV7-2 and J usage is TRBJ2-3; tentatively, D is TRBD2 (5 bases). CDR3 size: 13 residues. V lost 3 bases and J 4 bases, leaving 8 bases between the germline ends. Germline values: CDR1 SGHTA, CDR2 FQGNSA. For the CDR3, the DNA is TGTGCCAGCAGCTTCAGCGGATCAGATACGCAGTATTTT. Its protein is CASSFSGSDTQYF.

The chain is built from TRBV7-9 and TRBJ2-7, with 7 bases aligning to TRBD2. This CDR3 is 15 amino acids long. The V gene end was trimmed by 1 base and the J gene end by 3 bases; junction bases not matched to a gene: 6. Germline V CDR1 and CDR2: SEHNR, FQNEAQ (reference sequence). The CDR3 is CASSLGGGRNYEQYF. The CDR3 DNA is TGTGCCAGCAGCTTAGGTGGCGGGAGAAACTACGAGCAGTACTTC.

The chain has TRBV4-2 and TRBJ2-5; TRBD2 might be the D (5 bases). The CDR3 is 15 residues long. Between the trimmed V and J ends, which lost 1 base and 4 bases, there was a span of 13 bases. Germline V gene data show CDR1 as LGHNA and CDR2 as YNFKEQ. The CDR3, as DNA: TGTGCCAGCAGCCAAGTCCTCGGGGTCGGAGAGACCCAGTACTTC. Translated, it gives CASSQVLGVGETQYF.

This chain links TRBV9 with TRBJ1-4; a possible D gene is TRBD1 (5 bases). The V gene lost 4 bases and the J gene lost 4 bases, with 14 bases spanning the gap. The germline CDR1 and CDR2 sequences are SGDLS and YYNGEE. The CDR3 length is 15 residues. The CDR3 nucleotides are TGTGCCAGCAGCCCCCTACAGGCCTATAATGAAAAACTGTTTTTT. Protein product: CASSPLQAYNEKLFF.

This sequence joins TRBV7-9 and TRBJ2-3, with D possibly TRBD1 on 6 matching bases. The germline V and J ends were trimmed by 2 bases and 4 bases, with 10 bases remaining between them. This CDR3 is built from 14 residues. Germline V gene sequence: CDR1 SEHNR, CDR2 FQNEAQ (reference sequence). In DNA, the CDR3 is TGTGCCAGCAGCTTAAGGGGGAGTCCAGATACGCAGTATTTT. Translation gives CASSLRGSPDTQYF.

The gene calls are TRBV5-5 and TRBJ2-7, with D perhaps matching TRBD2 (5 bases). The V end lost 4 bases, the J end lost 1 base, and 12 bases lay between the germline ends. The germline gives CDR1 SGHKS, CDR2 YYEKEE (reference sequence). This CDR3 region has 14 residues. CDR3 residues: CASSHPAESYEQYF. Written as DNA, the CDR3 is TGTGCCAGCAGCCACCCAGCGGAGTCCTACGAGCAGTACTTC.

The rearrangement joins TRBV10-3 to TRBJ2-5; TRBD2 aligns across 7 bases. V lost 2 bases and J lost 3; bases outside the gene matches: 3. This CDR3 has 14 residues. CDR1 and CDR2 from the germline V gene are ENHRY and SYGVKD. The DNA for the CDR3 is TGTGCCATCAGTGAGAGAGGGAGGGAAGAGACCCAGTACTTC. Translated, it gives CAISERGREETQYF.

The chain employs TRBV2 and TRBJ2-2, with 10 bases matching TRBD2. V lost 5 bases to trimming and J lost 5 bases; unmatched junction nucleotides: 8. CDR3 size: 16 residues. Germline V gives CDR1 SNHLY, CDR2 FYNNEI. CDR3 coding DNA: TGTGCCAGCAGTAGTAGCGGGGGGCTGAGGACCGGGGAGCTGTTTTTT. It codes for CASSSSGGLRTGELFF.

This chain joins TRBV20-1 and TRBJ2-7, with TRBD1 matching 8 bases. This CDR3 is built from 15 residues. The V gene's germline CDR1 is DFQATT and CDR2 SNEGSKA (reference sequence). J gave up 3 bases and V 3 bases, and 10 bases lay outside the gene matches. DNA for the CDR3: TGCAGTGCTAGTTCCGGACAGGGCCTACACTACGAGCAGTACTTC. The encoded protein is CSASSGQGLHYEQYF.

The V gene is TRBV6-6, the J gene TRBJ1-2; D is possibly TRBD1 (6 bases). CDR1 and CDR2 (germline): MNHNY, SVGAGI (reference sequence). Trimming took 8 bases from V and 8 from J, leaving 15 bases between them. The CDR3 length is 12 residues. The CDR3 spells CASHKNRDGYTF. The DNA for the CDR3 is TGTGCCAGCCACAAGAACAGGGACGGCTACACCTTC.

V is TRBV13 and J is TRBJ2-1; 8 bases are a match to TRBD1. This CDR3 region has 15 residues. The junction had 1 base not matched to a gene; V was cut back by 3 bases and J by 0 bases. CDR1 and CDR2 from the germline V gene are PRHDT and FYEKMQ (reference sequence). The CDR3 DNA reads TGTGCCAGCAGCTTCGACAGGGGCTCCTACAATGAGCAGTTCTTC. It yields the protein CASSFDRGSYNEQFF.

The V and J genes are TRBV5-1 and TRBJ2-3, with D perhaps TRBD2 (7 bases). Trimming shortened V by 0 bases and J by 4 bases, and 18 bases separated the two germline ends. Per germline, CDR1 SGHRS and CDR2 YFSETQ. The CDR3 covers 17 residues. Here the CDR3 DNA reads TGCGCCAGCAGCTTGGCCGAAGGGGGAGGGCTATCAGATACGCAGTATTTT. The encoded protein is CASSLAEGGGLSDTQYF.